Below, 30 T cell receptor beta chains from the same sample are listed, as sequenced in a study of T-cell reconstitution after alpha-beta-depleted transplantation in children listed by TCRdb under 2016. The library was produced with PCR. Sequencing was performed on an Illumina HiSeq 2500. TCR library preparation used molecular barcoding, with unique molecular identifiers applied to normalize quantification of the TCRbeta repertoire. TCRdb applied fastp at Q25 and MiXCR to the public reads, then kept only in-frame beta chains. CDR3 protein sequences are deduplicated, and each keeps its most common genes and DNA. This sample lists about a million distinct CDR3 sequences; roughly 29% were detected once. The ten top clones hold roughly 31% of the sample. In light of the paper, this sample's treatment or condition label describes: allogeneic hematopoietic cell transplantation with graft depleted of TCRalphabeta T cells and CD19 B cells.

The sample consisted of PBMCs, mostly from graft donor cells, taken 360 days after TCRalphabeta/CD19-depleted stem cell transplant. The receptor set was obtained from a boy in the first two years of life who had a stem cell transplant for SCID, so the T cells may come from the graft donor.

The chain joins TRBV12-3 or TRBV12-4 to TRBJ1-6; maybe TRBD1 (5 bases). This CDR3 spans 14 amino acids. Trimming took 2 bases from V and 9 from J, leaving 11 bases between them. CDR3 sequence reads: CASSLRQSGSPLHF. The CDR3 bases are TGTGCCAGCAGTTTAAGACAGAGCGGTTCACCCCTCCACTTT.

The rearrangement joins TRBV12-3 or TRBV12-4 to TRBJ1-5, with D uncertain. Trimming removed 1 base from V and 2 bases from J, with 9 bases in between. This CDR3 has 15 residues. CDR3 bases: TGTGCCAGCAGTTTAGACACGAAGGGCAATCAGCCCCAGCATTTT. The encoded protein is CASSLDTKGNQPQHF.

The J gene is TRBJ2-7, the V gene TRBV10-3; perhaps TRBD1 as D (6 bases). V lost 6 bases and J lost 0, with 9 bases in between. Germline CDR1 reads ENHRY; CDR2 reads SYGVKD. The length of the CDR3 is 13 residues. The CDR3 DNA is TGTGCCATCAGGGACAGAAGCTCCTACGAGCAGTACTTC. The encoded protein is CAIRDRSSYEQYF.

CDR3 region: CASSRGVSYEQYF. For the CDR3, the DNA is TGTGCCAGCTCCCGGGGGGTCTCCTACGAGCAGTACTTC. This rearrangement joins TRBV3-1 to TRBJ2-7, with 7 bases aligning to TRBD2. CDR1 and CDR2 from the germline V gene are LGHDT and YNNKEL (reference sequence). The CDR3 runs to 13 residues. V shed 8 bases and J 0 bases; nucleotides not matched to a gene: 4.

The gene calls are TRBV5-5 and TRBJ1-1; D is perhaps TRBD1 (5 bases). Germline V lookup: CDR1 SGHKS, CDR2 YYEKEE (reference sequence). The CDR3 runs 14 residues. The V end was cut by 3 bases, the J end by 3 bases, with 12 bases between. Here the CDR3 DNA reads TGTGCCAGCAGCTCCTCGACGGGACACACTGAAGCTTTCTTT. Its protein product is CASSSSTGHTEAFF. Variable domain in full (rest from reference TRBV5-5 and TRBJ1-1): DAGVTQSPTHLIKTRGQQVTLRCSPISGHKSVSWYQQVLGQGPQFIFQYYEKEERGRGNFPDRFSARQFPNYSSELNVNALLLGDSALYLCASSSSTGHTEAFFGQGTRLTVV.

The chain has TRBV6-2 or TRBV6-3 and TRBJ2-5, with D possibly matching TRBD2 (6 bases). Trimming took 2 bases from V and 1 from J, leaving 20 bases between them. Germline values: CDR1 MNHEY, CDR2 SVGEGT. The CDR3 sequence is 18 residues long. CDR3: CASSYESRALASQETQYF. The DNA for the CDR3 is TGTGCCAGCAGTTACGAGTCTCGCGCCCTAGCGTCCCAAGAGACCCAGTACTTC.

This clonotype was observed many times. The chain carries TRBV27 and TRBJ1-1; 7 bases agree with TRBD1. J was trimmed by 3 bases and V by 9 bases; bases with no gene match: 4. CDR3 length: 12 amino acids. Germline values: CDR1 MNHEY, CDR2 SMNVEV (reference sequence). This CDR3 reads CARGQSYTEAFF. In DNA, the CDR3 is TGTGCCAGGGGACAGAGTTACACTGAAGCTTTCTTT.

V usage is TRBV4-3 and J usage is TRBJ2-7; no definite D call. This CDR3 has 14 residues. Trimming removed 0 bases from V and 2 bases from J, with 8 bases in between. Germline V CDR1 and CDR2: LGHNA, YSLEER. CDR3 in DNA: TGCGCCAGCAGCCAAGATAGGGCGACCTACGAGCAGTACTTC. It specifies CASSQDRATYEQYF.

CDR3 residues: CASSLSAPGLPQETQYF. CDR3 nucleotide sequence: TGTGCCAGCAGTTTATCGGCACCGGGACTACCACAAGAGACCCAGTACTTC. J is TRBJ2-5 and V is TRBV27; TRBD2 aligns across 7 bases. Trimming cost V 0 bases and J 2 bases; bases outside gene matches: 9. CDR3 length: 17 residues. Germline CDR1 MNHEY, CDR2 SMNVEV (reference sequence).

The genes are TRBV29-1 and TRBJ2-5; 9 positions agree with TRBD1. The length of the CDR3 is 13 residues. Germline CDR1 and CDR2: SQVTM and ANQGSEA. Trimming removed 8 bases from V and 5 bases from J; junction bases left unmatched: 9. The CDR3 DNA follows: TGCAGCTATTCCGGGACAGGGCGGGAGACCCAGTACTTC. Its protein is CSYSGTGRETQYF.

The DNA of the CDR3 is TGTGCCAGCAGCTTGGGTGTAGCGGGGGCGAGTCTCAATGAGCAGTTCTTC. This gives the protein CASSLGVAGASLNEQFF. This chain joins TRBV7-6 and TRBJ2-1; 9 bases match TRBD2. CDR1 and CDR2 from the germline V gene are SGHVS and FNYEAQ. The CDR3 extends over 17 amino acids. The V segment lost 3 bases and the J segment 6 bases; nucleotides outside the gene matches: 12.

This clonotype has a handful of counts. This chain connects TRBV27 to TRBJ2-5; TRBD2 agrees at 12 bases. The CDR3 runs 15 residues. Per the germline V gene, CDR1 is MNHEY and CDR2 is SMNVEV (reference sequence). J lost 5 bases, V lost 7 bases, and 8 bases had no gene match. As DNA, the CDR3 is TGTGCCAGCACCTCGGGACTAGCGGGCAGGGAGACCCAGTACTTC. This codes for CASTSGLAGRETQYF.

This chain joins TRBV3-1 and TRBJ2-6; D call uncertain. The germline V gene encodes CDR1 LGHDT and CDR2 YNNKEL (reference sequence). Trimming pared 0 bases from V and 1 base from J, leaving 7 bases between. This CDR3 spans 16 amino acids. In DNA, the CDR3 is TGTGCCAGCAGCCAAGATCTCATTTCTGGGGCCAACGTCCTGACTTTC. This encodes CASSQDLISGANVLTF.

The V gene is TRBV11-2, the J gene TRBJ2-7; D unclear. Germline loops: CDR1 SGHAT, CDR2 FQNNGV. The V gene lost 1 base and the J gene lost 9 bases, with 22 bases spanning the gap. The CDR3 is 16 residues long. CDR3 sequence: CASSLGARLDSNGQYF. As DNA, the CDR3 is TGTGCCAGCAGCTTAGGGGCGCGGCTAGACTCGAACGGGCAGTACTTC.

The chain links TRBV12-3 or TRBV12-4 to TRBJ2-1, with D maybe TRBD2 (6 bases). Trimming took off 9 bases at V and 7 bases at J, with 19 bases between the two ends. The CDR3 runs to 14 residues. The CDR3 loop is CASKGPSEGNEQFF. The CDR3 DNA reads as TGTGCCAGTAAAGGGCCTAGCGAGGGGAATGAGCAGTTCTTC.

The CDR3 nucleotides are TGTGCCAGCAGCCCCCCCCCCAGGCTTGAGCAGTTCTTC. This translates into CASSPPPRLEQFF. V usage is TRBV5-5 and J usage is TRBJ2-1; D unresolved. The length of the CDR3 is 13 residues. Germline assignment: CDR1 SGHKS and CDR2 YYEKEE (reference sequence). Trimming left V 4 bases short and J 9 bases short, with 14 bases between. Full variable domain (rest looked up from reference TRBV5-5 and TRBJ2-1): DAGVTQSPTHLIKTRGQQVTLRCSPISGHKSVSWYQQVLGQGPQFIFQYYEKEERGRGNFPDRFSARQFPNYSSELNVNALLLGDSALYLCASSPPPRLEQFFGPGTRLTVL.

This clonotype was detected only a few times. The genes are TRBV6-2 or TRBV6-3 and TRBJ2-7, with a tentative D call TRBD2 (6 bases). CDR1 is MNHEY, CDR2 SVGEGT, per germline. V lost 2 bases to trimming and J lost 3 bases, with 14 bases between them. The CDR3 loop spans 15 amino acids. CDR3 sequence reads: CASSYLGRLDYEQYF. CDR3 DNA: TGTGCCAGCAGTTACCTGGGCCGACTAGACTACGAGCAGTACTTC.

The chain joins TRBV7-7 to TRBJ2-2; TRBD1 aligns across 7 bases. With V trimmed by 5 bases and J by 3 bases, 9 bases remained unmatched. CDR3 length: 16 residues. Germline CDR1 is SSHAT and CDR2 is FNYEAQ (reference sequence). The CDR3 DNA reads TGTGCCAGCAGCCGTGGAAGGGGGCAGGACACCGGGGAGCTGTTTTTT. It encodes CASSRGRGQDTGELFF.

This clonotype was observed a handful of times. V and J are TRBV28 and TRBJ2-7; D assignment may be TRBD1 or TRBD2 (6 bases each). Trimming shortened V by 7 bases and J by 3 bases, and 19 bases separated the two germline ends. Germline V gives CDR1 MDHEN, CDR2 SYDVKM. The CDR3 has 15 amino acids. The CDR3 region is CASIGGGHLIYEQYF. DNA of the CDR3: TGTGCCAGCATCGGAGGGGGACATCTGATCTACGAGCAGTACTTC.

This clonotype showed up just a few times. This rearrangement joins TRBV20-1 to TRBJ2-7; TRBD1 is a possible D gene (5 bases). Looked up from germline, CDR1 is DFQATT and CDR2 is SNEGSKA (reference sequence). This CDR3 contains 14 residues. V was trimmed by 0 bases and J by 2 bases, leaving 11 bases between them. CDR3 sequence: CSARDRVVPYEQYF. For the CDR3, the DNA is TGCAGTGCTAGAGACAGGGTAGTCCCCTACGAGCAGTACTTC.

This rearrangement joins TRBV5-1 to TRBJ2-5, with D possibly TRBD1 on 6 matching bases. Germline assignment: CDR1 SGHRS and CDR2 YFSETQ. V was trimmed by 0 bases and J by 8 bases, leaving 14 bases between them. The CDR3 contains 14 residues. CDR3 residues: CASSLEGVGQTQYF. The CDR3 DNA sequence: TGCGCCAGCAGCTTGGAGGGGGTTGGTCAAACCCAGTACTTC.

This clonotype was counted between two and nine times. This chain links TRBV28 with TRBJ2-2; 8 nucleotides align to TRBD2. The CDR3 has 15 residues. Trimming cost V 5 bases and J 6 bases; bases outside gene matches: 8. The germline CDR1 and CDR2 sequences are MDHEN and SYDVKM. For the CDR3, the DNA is TGTGCCAGCAGTCCTCCGGTGCGGGGGGCCGGGGAGCTGTTTTTT. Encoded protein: CASSPPVRGAGELFF.

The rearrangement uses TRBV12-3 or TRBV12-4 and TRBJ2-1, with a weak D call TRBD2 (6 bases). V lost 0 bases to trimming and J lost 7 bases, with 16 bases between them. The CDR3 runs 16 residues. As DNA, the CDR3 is TGTGCCAGCAGTTTAGCGAGTGGGCTAGCGAGTAATGAGCAGTTCTTC. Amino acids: CASSLASGLASNEQFF.

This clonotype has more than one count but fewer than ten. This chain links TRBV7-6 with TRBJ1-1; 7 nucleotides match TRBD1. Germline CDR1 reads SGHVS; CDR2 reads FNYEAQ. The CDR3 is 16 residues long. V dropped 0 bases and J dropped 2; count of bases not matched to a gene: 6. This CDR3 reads CASSLALGQPNTEAFF. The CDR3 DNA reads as TGTGCCAGCAGCTTAGCCCTGGGACAGCCAAACACTGAAGCTTTCTTT.

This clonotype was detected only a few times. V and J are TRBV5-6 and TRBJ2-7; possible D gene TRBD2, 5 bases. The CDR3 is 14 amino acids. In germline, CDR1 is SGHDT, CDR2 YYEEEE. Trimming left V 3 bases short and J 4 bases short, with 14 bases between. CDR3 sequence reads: CASSSVGNSYEQYF. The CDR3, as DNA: TGTGCCAGCAGCTCTGTCGGGAACAGTTACGAGCAGTACTTC. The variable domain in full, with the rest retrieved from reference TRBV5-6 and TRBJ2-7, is DAGVTQSPTHLIKTRGQQVTLRCSPKSGHDTVSWYQQALGQGPQFIFQYYEEEERQRGNFPDRFSGHQFPNYSSELNVNALLLGDSALYLCASSSVGNSYEQYFGPGTRLTVT.

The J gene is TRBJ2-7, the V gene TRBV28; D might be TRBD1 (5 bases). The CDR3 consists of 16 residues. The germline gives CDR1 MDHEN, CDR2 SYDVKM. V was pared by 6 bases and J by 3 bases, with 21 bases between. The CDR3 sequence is CASRAALTADSYEQYF. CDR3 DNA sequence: TGTGCCAGCAGGGCTGCGTTGACCGCCGACAGCTACGAGCAGTACTTC. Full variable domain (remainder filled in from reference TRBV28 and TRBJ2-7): DVKVTQSSRYLVKRTGEKVFLECVQDMDHENMFWYRQDPGLGLRLIYFSYDVKMKEKGDIPEGYSVSREKKERFSLILESASTNQTSMYLCASRAALTADSYEQYFGPGTRLTVT.

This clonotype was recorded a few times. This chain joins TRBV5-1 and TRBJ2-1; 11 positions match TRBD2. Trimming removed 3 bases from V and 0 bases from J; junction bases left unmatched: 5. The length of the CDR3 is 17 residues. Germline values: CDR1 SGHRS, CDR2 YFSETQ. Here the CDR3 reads CASSWGLADSSYNEQFF. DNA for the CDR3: TGCGCCAGCAGCTGGGGACTAGCGGATAGCTCCTACAATGAGCAGTTCTTC. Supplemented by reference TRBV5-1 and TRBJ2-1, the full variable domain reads KAGVTQTPRYLIKTRGQQVTLSCSPISGHRSVSWYQQTPGQGLQFLFEYFSETQRNKGNFPGRFSGRQFSNSRSEMNVSTLELGDSALYLCASSWGLADSSYNEQFFGPGTRLTVL.

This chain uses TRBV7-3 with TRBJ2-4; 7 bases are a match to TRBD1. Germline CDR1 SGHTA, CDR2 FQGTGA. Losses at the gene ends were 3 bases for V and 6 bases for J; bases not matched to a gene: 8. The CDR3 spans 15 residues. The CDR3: CASSFQGGPGNIQYF. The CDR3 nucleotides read TGTGCCAGCAGCTTCCAAGGGGGCCCCGGAAACATTCAGTACTTC. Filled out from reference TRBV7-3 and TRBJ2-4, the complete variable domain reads GAGVSQTPSNKVTEKGKYVELRCDPISGHTALYWYRQSLGQGPEFLIYFQGTGAADDSGLPNDRFFAVRPEGSVSTLKIQRTERGDSAVYLCASSFQGGPGNIQYFGAGTRLSVL.

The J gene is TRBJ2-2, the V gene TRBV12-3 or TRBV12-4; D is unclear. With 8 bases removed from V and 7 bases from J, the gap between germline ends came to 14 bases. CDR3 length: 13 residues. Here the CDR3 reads CASGRNPHGELFF. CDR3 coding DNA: TGTGCCAGCGGACGTAACCCTCACGGGGAGCTGTTTTTT.

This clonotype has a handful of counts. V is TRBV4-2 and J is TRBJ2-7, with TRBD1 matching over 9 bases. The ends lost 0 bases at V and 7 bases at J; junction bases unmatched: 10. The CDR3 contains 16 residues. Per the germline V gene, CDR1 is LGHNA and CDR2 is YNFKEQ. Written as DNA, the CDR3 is TGTGCCAGCAGCCAAGATTCGGGGACAGGGATTTGGGAGCAGTACTTC. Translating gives CASSQDSGTGIWEQYF.